Detailed here is one T cell receptor beta chain. The antigen is undetermined. This sample stems from a study of blood T cells in healthy people across ages. General study results and limits: One million T cells yielded diversity estimates that were considered underestimates.

Per the germline V gene, CDR1 is SGHTA and CDR2 is FQGTGA. This CDR3 has 15 residues. Each donor's blood draw was 7.5 to 10 milliliters of peripheral blood. A sample-barcoded 5' primer and a J-beta primer mix were used in a second PCR of roughly 7 to 12 cycles. Each of the cDNA molecules was tagged by a template-switch adaptor with 12 random nucleotides. CDR3-containing paired-end reads numbering at least 2.5 million came from each sample. TCRdb recomputed calls from the 5' RACE reads with MiXCR, one row per CDR3 protein. The sample yields about 1,800,000 distinct CDR3 sequences, 28% seen once. The sample taken for sequencing was blood. This receptor was identified in a woman aged 30 to 39 in good health. The chain couples TRBV7-3 to TRBJ2-4, with 9 bases identical to TRBD2. The assigned J gene may be wrong: the sequence end matches TRBJ2-7 better. The CDR3 loop is CASSLRGGGADEQYF. In DNA form, the CDR3 reads TGTGCCAGCAGCCTGCGAGGCGGGGGGGCAGACGAGCAGTACTTC.